Shown below are 18 T cell receptor beta chains from a single sample sequenced in a study of beta chain features in type 1 diabetes. General observations from the study: Among all four CD4+ subsets, Type 1 diabetes patients had TCRB CDR3s that were moderately but significantly shorter.

Their target antigens are unknown. Expressed TCRB transcripts were sequenced, since all the RNA that had been isolated was reverse transcribed. This table comes from immunoSEQ multiplex PCR, and its TCRdb copy is limited to in-frame clones, with some not included. The table has fewer than 350,000 clones, 15% seen once. Sequencing input: naive CD4+ T cells from blood. The source of these receptors is a man aged 18 to 35 with type 1 diabetes.

The rearrangement links TRBV6-6 to TRBJ1-5; 10 bases align to TRBD1. The V segment lost 4 bases and the J segment 5 bases; nucleotides outside the gene matches: 5. This CDR3 region has 15 residues. Germline CDR1 MNHNY, CDR2 SVGAGI (reference sequence). CDR3 DNA: TGTGCCAGCAGTTCGGGACAGGGGTGGGATCAGCCCCAGCATTTT. This gives the protein CASSSGQGWDQPQHF.

The V and J genes are TRBV4-1 and TRBJ2-3; 11 nucleotides line up with TRBD2. Germline-derived CDR1 and CDR2 are MGHRA and YSYEKL. The CDR3 is made up of 16 amino acids. The trim removed 2 bases at V and 2 bases at J, leaving 3 bases unmatched. The CDR3 loop reads CASSQKTSGNTDTQYF. CDR3 in DNA: TGCGCCAGCAGCCAAAAGACTAGCGGGAACACAGATACGCAGTATTTT.

V usage is TRBV4-3 and J usage is TRBJ2-5; 10 nucleotides agree with TRBD1. CDR3 length: 15 amino acids. In germline, CDR1 is LGHNA, CDR2 YSLEER. Trimming removed 4 bases from V and 0 bases from J; junction bases left unmatched: 2. CDR3 nucleotide sequence: TGCGCCAGCAGCCGGGGACAGGGGTACCAAGAGACCCAGTACTTC. Its translation: CASSRGQGYQETQYF.

This clone was observed a handful of times. J is TRBJ2-2 and V is TRBV7-8; D gene ambiguous. The CDR3 length is 14 residues. Trimming stripped 0 bases from V and 6 bases from J, with 8 bases between. Germline V gene sequence: CDR1 SGHVS, CDR2 FQNEAQ. CDR3 amino acids: CASSLAEHSGELFF. The CDR3 DNA follows: TGTGCCAGCAGCTTAGCTGAGCATTCCGGGGAGCTGTTTTTT.

The chain uses TRBV7-2 and TRBJ2-1, with D possibly TRBD2 on 6 matching bases. Trimming pared 5 bases from V and 8 bases from J, leaving 16 bases between. CDR3 length: 14 amino acids. CDR1 SGHTA and CDR2 FQGNSA come from the germline V gene. CDR3 sequence (DNA): TGTGCCAGCAGCACCCCCCGGGGGAGCCATGAGCAGTTCTTC. Protein product: CASSTPRGSHEQFF.

In this sample, this clone turned up a few times. The gene calls are TRBV6-5 and TRBJ2-7; 9 bases agree with TRBD2. CDR1 and CDR2 (germline): MNHEY, SVGAGI. The length of the CDR3 is 15 residues. Trimming at V came to 0 bases and at J to 3 bases, leaving 3 bases not matched to a gene. CDR3 DNA sequence: TGTGCCAGCAGTTACTCTAGCGGGGGATTCTACGAGCAGTACTTC. Protein product: CASSYSSGGFYEQYF.

The J gene is TRBJ1-1, the V gene TRBV30; no definite D call. CDR1 GTSNPN and CDR2 SVGIG come from the germline V gene (reference sequence). V shed 5 bases and J shed 1 base, with 11 bases lying between them. There are 13 residues in the CDR3. The CDR3 protein is CAWSGLTNTEAFF. The CDR3 DNA is TGTGCCTGGTCTGGACTTACGAACACTGAAGCTTTCTTT.

This clone was observed a handful of times. The chain uses TRBV19 and TRBJ2-7; TRBD1 aligns across 11 bases. The CDR3 runs to 14 residues. The V segment lost 7 bases and the J segment 7 bases; nucleotides outside the gene matches: 9. CDR1 LNHDA and CDR2 SQIVND come from the germline V gene (reference sequence). The CDR3 DNA sequence: TGTGCCAGTACCCCGGACAGGGGGCCAGGGGAGCAGTACTTC. This sequence encodes CASTPDRGPGEQYF.

This clone was seen a few times. The gene calls are TRBV7-9 and TRBJ2-3; maybe TRBD2 (5 bases). The CDR3 is made up of 15 amino acids. The V gene lost 2 bases and the J gene lost 1 base, with 10 bases spanning the gap. In germline, CDR1 is SEHNR, CDR2 FQNEAQ (reference sequence). DNA for the CDR3: TGTGCCAGCAGCTTACAAGGGAGCGGCACAGATACGCAGTATTTT. The encoded protein is CASSLQGSGTDTQYF.

V is TRBV9 and J is TRBJ2-5, with D perhaps matching TRBD2 (5 bases). There are 16 residues in the CDR3. V was clipped by 4 bases and J by 2 bases, with 18 bases between them. Germline V CDR1 and CDR2: SGDLS, YYNGEE. This chain's CDR3 is CASSTPRGGGQETQYF. CDR3 bases: TGTGCCAGCAGCACACCCCGTGGAGGAGGTCAAGAGACCCAGTACTTC.

V gene TRBV19 combines with J gene TRBJ1-5, with 10 bases aligning to TRBD1. Germline V gives CDR1 LNHDA, CDR2 SQIVND (reference sequence). The ends lost 3 bases at V and 2 bases at J; junction bases unmatched: 4. The CDR3 extends over 16 amino acids. CDR3 sequence (DNA): TGTGCCAGTAGTATCAGACAGGGGGCAGGCAATCAGCCCCAGCATTTT. Amino acids: CASSIRQGAGNQPQHF.

This clone was picked up a small number of times. The V and J genes are TRBV28 and TRBJ2-7; 7 bases are a match to TRBD1. V dropped 5 bases and J dropped 0; count of bases not matched to a gene: 13. Germline values: CDR1 MDHEN, CDR2 SYDVKM. This CDR3 region has 17 residues. Here the CDR3 reads CASSPNEGQPSSYEQYF. The CDR3 DNA sequence: TGTGCCAGCAGTCCAAACGAGGGACAGCCGAGCTCCTACGAGCAGTACTTC. The variable domain in full, completed from reference TRBV28 and TRBJ2-7, reads DVKVTQSSRYLVKRTGEKVFLECVQDMDHENMFWYRQDPGLGLRLIYFSYDVKMKEKGDIPEGYSVSREKKERFSLILESASTNQTSMYLCASSPNEGQPSSYEQYFGPGTRLTVT.

The V call is TRBV7-8, the J call TRBJ1-4; TRBD1 is a possible D gene (5 bases). From germline, CDR1 is SGHVS and CDR2 FQNEAQ. With 4 bases removed from V and 4 bases from J, the gap between germline ends came to 13 bases. This CDR3 is built from 15 residues. The CDR3: CASSSWTNYNEKLFF. CDR3 sequence (DNA): TGTGCCAGCAGCTCTTGGACAAACTATAATGAAAAACTGTTTTTT.

The table lists this clone with a few counts. This chain uses TRBV5-1 with TRBJ1-1; a possible D gene is TRBD1 (5 bases). The CDR3 totals 13 residues. Trimming left V 4 bases short and J 0 bases short, with 7 bases between. CDR1 is SGHRS and CDR2 is YFSETQ in the germline V gene. CDR3 nucleotide sequence: TGCGCCAGCAGCACCAGGGTGAACACTGAAGCTTTCTTT. Translation gives CASSTRVNTEAFF.

The rearrangement uses TRBV4-1 and TRBJ2-7; the D gene is possibly TRBD1 (6 bases). Per germline, CDR1 MGHRA and CDR2 YSYEKL. Trimming removed 2 bases at V and 2 bases at J, with 19 bases between. The CDR3 length is 17 residues. The CDR3 region is CASSQTAGTKNPYEQYF. CDR3 bases: TGCGCCAGCAGCCAAACCGCCGGGACAAAGAATCCCTACGAGCAGTACTTC.

The gene calls are TRBV12-5 and TRBJ2-1; TRBD1 matches at 8 bases. CDR1 LGHNT and CDR2 FRNRAP come from the germline V gene. The CDR3 has 15 residues. V was pared by 4 bases and J by 5 bases, with 7 bases of the junction left unmatched. CDR3 nucleotide sequence: TGTGCTAGTGGTTCAGGACAGGGCGGCCACAATGAGCAGTTCTTC. Its protein product is CASGSGQGGHNEQFF.

The chain joins TRBV6-1 to TRBJ2-7; possible D gene TRBD2, 5 bases. The CDR3 sequence is 12 residues long. The germline V and J ends were trimmed by 4 bases and 7 bases, with 11 bases remaining between them. In germline, CDR1 is MNHNS, CDR2 SASEGT. The CDR3 loop is CASSAAPGEQYF. CDR3 in DNA: TGTGCCAGCAGTGCCGCTCCGGGAGAGCAGTACTTC.

This clone was seen more than once but under ten times. The rearrangement links TRBV11-2 to TRBJ2-3, with D perhaps TRBD2 (6 bases). V lost 5 bases to trimming and J lost 0 bases, with 24 bases between them. The CDR3 has 19 amino acids. Germline values: CDR1 SGHAT, CDR2 FQNNGV. This CDR3 reads CASSTRKRLEGASTDTQYF. DNA for the CDR3: TGTGCCAGCAGCACCCGAAAGAGACTAGAGGGAGCTAGCACAGATACGCAGTATTTT. The full variable domain, in which reference TRBV11-2 and TRBJ2-3 provide the parts outside the CDR3, is EAGVAQSPRYKIIEKRQSVAFWCNPISGHATLYWYQQILGQGPKLLIQFQNNGVVDDSQLPKDRFSAERLKGVDSTLKIQPAKLEDSAVYLCASSTRKRLEGASTDTQYFGPGTRLTVL.